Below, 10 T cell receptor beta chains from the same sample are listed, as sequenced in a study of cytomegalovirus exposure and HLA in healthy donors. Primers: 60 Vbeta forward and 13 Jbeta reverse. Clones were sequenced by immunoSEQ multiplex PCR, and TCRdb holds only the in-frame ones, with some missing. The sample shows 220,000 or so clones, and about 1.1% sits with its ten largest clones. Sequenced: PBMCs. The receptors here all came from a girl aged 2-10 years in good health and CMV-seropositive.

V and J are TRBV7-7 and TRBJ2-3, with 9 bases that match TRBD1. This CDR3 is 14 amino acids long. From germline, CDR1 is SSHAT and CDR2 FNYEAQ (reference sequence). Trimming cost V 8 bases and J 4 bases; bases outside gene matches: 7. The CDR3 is CASSRDRAADTQYF. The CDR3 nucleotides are TGTGCCAGCTCTCGGGACAGGGCGGCAGATACGCAGTATTTT.

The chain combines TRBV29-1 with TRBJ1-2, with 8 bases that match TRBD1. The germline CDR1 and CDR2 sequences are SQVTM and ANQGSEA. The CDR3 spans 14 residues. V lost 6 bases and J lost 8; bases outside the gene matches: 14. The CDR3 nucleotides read TGCAGCGTCGGGACCCCCGGGACAGGTTCCGGCTACACCTTC. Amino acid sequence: CSVGTPGTGSGYTF.

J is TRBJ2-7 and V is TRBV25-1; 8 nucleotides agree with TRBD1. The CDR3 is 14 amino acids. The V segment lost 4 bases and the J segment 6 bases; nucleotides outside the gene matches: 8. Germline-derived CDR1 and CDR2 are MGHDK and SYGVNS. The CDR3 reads CASSGRQGISEQYF. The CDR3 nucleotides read TGTGCCAGCAGTGGAAGACAGGGGATCTCCGAGCAGTACTTC.

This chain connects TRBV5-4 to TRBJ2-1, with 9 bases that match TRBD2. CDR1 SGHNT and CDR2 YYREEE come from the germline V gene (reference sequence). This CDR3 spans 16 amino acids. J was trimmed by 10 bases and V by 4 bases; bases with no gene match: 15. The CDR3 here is CASSPGLADGIREQFF. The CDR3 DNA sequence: TGTGCCAGCAGCCCGGGACTAGCAGATGGGATACGGGAGCAGTTCTTC.

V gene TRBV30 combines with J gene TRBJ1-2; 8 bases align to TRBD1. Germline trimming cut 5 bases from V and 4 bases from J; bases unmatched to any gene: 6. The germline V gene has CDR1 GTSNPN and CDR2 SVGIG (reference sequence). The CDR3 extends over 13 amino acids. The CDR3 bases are TGTGCCTGGGGCATTGGACAGGGCTATGGCTACACCTTC. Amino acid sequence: CAWGIGQGYGYTF. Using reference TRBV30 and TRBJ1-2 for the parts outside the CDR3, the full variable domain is SQTIHQWPATLVQPVGSPLSLECTVEGTSNPNLYWYRQAAGRGLQLLFYSVGIGQISSEVPQNLSASRPQDRQFILSSKKLLLSDSGFYLCAWGIGQGYGYTFGSGTRLTVV.

The CDR3 loop reads CASTLPTGDHAGTGELFF. CDR3 DNA: TGCGCCAGCACCTTACCGACAGGGGACCACGCCGGCACCGGGGAGCTGTTTTTT. The chain has TRBV5-1 and TRBJ2-2; TRBD1 matches at 8 bases. This CDR3 comprises 18 residues. V lost 6 bases to trimming and J lost 4 bases; unmatched junction nucleotides: 17. The germline V gene has CDR1 SGHRS and CDR2 YFSETQ.

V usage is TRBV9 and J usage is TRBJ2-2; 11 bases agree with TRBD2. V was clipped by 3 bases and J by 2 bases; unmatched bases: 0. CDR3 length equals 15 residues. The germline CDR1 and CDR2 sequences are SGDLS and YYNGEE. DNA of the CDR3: TGTGCCAGCAGCGGACTAGCGGGAAACACCGGGGAGCTGTTTTTT. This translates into CASSGLAGNTGELFF.

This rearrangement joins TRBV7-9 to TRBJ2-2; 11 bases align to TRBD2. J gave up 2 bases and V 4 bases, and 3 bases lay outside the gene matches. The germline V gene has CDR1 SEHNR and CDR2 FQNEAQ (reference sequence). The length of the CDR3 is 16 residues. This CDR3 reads CASSSGTSGNTGELFF. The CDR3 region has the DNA TGTGCCAGCAGCTCCGGGACTAGCGGAAACACCGGGGAGCTGTTTTTT. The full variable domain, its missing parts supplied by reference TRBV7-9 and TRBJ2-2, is DTGVSQNPRHKITKRGQNVTFRCDPISEHNRLYWYRQTLGQGPEFLTYFQNEAQLEKSRLLSDRFSAERPKGSFSTLEIQRTEQGDSAMYLCASSSGTSGNTGELFFGEGSRLTVL.

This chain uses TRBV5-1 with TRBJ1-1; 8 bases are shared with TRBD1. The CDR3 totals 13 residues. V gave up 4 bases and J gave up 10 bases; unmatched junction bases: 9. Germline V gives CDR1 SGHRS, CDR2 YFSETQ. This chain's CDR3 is CASSIEQGDGAFF. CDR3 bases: TGCGCCAGCAGCATCGAACAGGGGGATGGAGCTTTCTTT.

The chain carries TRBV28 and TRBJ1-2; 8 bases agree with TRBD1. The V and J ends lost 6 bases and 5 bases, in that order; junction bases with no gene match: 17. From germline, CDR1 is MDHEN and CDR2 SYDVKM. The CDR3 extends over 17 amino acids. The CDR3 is CASRGGTGDLLGYGYTF. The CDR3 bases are TGTGCCAGCAGGGGGGGGACAGGTGACCTCCTCGGTTATGGCTACACCTTC.